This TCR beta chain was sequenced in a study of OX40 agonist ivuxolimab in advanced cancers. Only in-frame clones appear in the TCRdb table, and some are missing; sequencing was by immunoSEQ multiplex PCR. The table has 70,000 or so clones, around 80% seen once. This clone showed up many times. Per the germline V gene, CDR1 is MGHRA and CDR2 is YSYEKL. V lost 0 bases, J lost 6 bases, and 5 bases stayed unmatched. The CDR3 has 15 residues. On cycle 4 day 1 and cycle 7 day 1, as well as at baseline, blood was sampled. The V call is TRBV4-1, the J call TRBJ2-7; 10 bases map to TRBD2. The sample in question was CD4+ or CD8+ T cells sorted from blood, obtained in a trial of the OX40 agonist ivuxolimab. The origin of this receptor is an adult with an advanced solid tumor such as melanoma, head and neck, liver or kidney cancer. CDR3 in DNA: TGCGCCAGCAGCCAAGAACTAGCGGGGAGGACCGAGCAGTACTTC. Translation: CASSQELAGRTEQYF.